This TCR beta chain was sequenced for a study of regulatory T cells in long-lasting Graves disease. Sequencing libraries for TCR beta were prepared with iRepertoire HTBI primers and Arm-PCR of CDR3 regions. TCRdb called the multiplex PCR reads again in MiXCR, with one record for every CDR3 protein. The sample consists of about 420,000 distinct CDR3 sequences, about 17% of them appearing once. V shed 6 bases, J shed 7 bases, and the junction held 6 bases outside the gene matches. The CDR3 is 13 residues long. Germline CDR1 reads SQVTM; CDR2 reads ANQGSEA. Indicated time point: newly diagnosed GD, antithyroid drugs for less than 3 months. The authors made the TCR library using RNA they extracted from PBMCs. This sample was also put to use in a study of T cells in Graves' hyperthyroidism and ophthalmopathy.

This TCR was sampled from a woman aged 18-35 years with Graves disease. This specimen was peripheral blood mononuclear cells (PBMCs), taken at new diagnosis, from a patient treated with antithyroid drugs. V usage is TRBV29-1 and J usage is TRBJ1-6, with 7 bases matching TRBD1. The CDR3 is CSVRDSVNSPLHF. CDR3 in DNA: TGCAGCGTCAGGGACAGTGTCAATTCACCCCTCCACTTT.